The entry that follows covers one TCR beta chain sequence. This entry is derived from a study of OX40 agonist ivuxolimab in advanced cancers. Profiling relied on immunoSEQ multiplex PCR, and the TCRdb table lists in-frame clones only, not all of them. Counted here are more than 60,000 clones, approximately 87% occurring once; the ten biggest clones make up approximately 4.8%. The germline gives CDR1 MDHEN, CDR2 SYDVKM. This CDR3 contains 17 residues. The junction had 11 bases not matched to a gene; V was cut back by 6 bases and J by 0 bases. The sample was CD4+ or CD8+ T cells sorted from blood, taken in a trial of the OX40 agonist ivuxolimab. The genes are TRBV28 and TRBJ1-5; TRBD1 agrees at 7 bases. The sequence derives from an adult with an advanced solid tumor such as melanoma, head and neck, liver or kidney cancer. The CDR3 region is CASRQNRGAVSNQPQHF. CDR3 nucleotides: TGTGCCAGCAGGCAAAACAGGGGCGCGGTTAGCAATCAGCCCCAGCATTTT.